The 26 T cell receptor beta chains reported below all come from one sample, sequenced in a study of cytomegalovirus exposure and HLA in healthy donors. Assay used: immunoSEQ multiplex PCR; TCRdb lists only in-frame clones, some missing. The sample lists roughly 59,000 clones, around 93% occurring once. Sequencing input: PBMCs. All receptors derive from a man in his late teens or twenties in good health and CMV-seropositive.

The chain employs TRBV5-4 and TRBJ2-7; 10 bases are a match to TRBD1. CDR1 is SGHNT and CDR2 is YYREEE in the germline V gene (reference sequence). There are 15 residues in the CDR3. V shed 2 bases and J 3 bases; nucleotides not matched to a gene: 5. The CDR3 region is CASSLPGTGVYEQYF. The CDR3, as DNA: TGTGCCAGCAGCTTACCCGGGACAGGGGTCTACGAGCAGTACTTC.

This chain joins TRBV5-1 and TRBJ1-3, with 9 bases matching TRBD1. V shed 4 bases, J shed 1 base, and the junction held 3 bases outside the gene matches. CDR3 length equals 15 residues. Looked up from germline, CDR1 is SGHRS and CDR2 is YFSETQ. DNA for the CDR3: TGCGCCAGCAGCCCAGGGACAGGGTCTGGAAACACCATATATTTT. As protein: CASSPGTGSGNTIYF.

The chain has TRBV5-4 and TRBJ2-7; 10 bases line up with TRBD2. CDR3 size: 17 residues. Trimming took 0 bases from V and 3 from J; bases not matched to a gene: 9. CDR1 SGHNT and CDR2 YYREEE come from the germline V gene (reference sequence). This CDR3 reads CASSLAFRTSGRYEQYF. CDR3 in DNA: TGTGCCAGCAGCTTGGCCTTTCGGACTAGCGGACGCTACGAGCAGTACTTC. Supplemented by reference TRBV5-4 and TRBJ2-7, the full variable domain reads ETGVTQSPTHLIKTRGQQVTLRCSSQSGHNTVSWYQQALGQGPQFIFQYYREEENGRGNFPPRFSGLQFPNYSSELNVNALELDDSALYLCASSLAFRTSGRYEQYFGPGTRLTVT.

The rearrangement joins TRBV9 to TRBJ2-1; 10 bases fit TRBD2. V shed 5 bases, J shed 6 bases, and the junction held 20 bases outside the gene matches. This CDR3 region has 19 residues. In germline, CDR1 is SGDLS, CDR2 YYNGEE. CDR3 bases: TGTGCCAGCAGGAAGCCGAGACGCCTACCGGGACTAGCGATCAATGAGCAGTTCTTC. Translated: CASRKPRRLPGLAINEQFF.

J is TRBJ2-1 and V is TRBV14; possibly TRBD2 for D (5 bases). Germline CDR1 reads SGHDN; CDR2 reads FVKESK. The CDR3 is made up of 19 amino acids. The V gene lost 5 bases and the J gene lost 0 bases, with 23 bases spanning the gap. The CDR3 coding sequence is TGTGCCAGCAGCGAAAATCGGTGGGGAGCGGTTAGCTCCTACAATGAGCAGTTCTTC. Translating it yields CASSENRWGAVSSYNEQFF. The whole variable domain, filled in from reference TRBV14 and TRBJ2-1, reads EAGVTQFPSHSVIEKGQTVTLRCDPISGHDNLYWYRRVMGKEIKFLLHFVKESKQDESGMPNNRFLAERTGGTYSTLKVQPAELEDSGVYFCASSENRWGAVSSYNEQFFGPGTRLTVL.

V is TRBV5-6 and J is TRBJ1-3; D remains ambiguous. Deletions cut 0 bases from V and 0 bases from J, with 16 bases between. The CDR3 runs to 18 residues. The germline gives CDR1 SGHDT, CDR2 YYEEEE. CDR3 in amino acids: CASSLGLAGTISGNTIYF. Written as DNA, the CDR3 is TGTGCCAGCAGCTTGGGGTTGGCAGGCACCATCTCTGGAAACACCATATATTTT.

This clone was detected once. This CDR3 fails to terminate in the conserved phenylalanine or tryptophan, so it likely reflects a read error. Because the CDR3's place on the DNA is in doubt, the DNA is left out and the CDR3 is given as listed by TCRdb. The chain uses TRBV7-2 and TRBJ1-2; the DNA was not compared with TRBD1, the D call given in the table. The CDR3 is 10 amino acids long, termini counted. Per the germline V gene, CDR1 is SGHTA and CDR2 is FQGNSA. This CDR3 reads CASSPVDRYL.

The chain employs TRBV28 and TRBJ2-7; D might be TRBD2 (5 bases). This CDR3 is built from 10 residues. CDR1 is MDHEN and CDR2 is SYDVKM in the germline V gene. Trimming shortened V by 8 bases and J by 4 bases, and 6 bases separated the two germline ends. CDR3 sequence: CASSGYEQYF. The DNA for the CDR3 is TGTGCCAGCTCGGGGTACGAGCAGTACTTC.

The chain employs TRBV4-1 and TRBJ2-1; 9 bases are a match to TRBD2. V gave up 0 bases and J gave up 7 bases; unmatched junction bases: 7. Looked up from germline, CDR1 is MGHRA and CDR2 is YSYEKL. The CDR3 consists of 16 residues. The CDR3 bases are TGCGCCAGCAGCCAAGACCCGGGCAGCGGGGGGAATGAGCAGTTCTTC. As protein: CASSQDPGSGGNEQFF.

The J gene is TRBJ2-5, the V gene TRBV5-1; D gene uncertain. The CDR3 has 12 residues. Germline lookup yields CDR1 SGHRS and CDR2 YFSETQ. Trimming left V 4 bases short and J 5 bases short, with 9 bases between. The CDR3 loop is CASSLPGETQYF. The CDR3 coding sequence is TGCGCCAGCAGCCTCCCCGGGGAGACCCAGTACTTC.

The chain recombines TRBV7-3 with TRBJ2-1; TRBD2 aligns across 14 bases. The CDR3 covers 14 residues. V shed 10 bases and J 6 bases; nucleotides not matched to a gene: 5. Germline lookup yields CDR1 SGHTA and CDR2 FQGTGA. The CDR3 sequence is CATAGTSGSNEQFF. In nucleotides, the CDR3 is TGTGCCACGGCGGGGACTAGCGGGAGCAATGAGCAGTTCTTC.

Comment on this clone: This sample includes further DNA sequences coding for the same CDR3. The gene calls are TRBV7-9 and TRBJ2-7, with 8 nucleotides matching TRBD1. Germline-derived CDR1 and CDR2 are SEHNR and FQNEAQ (reference sequence). J lost 3 bases, V lost 3 bases, and 4 bases had no gene match. The CDR3 is 14 amino acids. For the CDR3, the DNA is TGTGCCAGCAGCTTCACAGGGGGATTCTACGAGCAGTACTTC. This codes for CASSFTGGFYEQYF.

The chain couples TRBV21-1 to TRBJ2-7; the D call TRBD2 from the table was never checked on the DNA. TRBV21-1 is marked as a pseudogene. This CDR3 has 11 residues. CDR3 sequence reads: CASSNKREQYF. Written as DNA, the CDR3 is TGTGCCAGCAGCAACAAGAGGGAGCAGTACTTC.

The J gene is TRBJ1-2, the V gene TRBV14, with a possible D match to TRBD1 (5 bases). Trimming took off 0 bases at V and 4 bases at J, with 15 bases between the two ends. CDR1 is SGHDN, CDR2 FVKESK, per germline. The CDR3 has 16 amino acids. DNA for the CDR3: TGTGCCAGCAGCCAAGACAAAGGACTCGGGGGCTATGGCTACACCTTC. Protein product: CASSQDKGLGGYGYTF.

This chain connects TRBV9 to TRBJ2-1, with a tentative D call TRBD2 (6 bases). V lost 3 bases, J lost 7 bases, and 14 bases lay in between. The CDR3 length is 14 residues. The germline gives CDR1 SGDLS, CDR2 YYNGEE. The CDR3 loop is CASSETGLPNEQFF. The CDR3 DNA reads as TGTGCCAGCAGCGAGACGGGACTGCCTAATGAGCAGTTCTTC.

The chain employs TRBV28 and TRBJ2-1; tentatively, D is TRBD2 (6 bases). CDR1 is MDHEN, CDR2 SYDVKM, per germline. V was pared by 2 bases and J by 9 bases, with 11 bases between. The CDR3 consists of 13 residues. Here the CDR3 reads CASSLQRVIEQFF. DNA of the CDR3: TGTGCCAGCAGTTTACAGCGGGTCATTGAGCAGTTCTTC.

J is TRBJ2-1 and V is TRBV11-3; 12 bases line up with TRBD2. Germline V gives CDR1 SGHNT, CDR2 YENEEA. With V trimmed by 5 bases and J by 5 bases, 7 bases remained unmatched. The CDR3 runs to 16 residues. The DNA for the CDR3 is TGTGCCAGCAGCGCACTAGCGGGAGGTGTGGACAATGAGCAGTTCTTC. Protein: CASSALAGGVDNEQFF.

This chain joins TRBV2 and TRBJ2-7; TRBD2 agrees at 7 bases. After removal of 9 bases from V and 1 base from J, the junction contained 9 bases not matched to a gene. Germline V gives CDR1 SNHLY, CDR2 FYNNEI. This CDR3 is built from 14 residues. The chain's CDR3 is CASFLGLPSYEQYF. The DNA for the CDR3 is TGTGCCAGTTTCTTGGGACTACCTTCCTACGAGCAGTACTTC. Together with reference TRBV2 and TRBJ2-7, the CDR3 gives the full variable domain: EPEVTQTPSHQVTQMGQEVILRCVPISNHLYFYWYRQILGQKVEFLVSFYNNEISEKSEIFDDQFSVERPDGSNFTLKIRSTKLEDSAMYFCASFLGLPSYEQYFGPGTRLTVT.

The chain joins TRBV27 to TRBJ2-3, with 9 bases matching TRBD2. V lost 5 bases to trimming and J lost 5 bases; unmatched junction nucleotides: 2. The germline CDR1 and CDR2 sequences are MNHEY and SMNVEV (reference sequence). The CDR3 runs 13 residues. This chain's CDR3 is CASSELAGDTQYF. In nucleotides, the CDR3 is TGTGCCAGCAGTGAACTAGCGGGAGATACGCAGTATTTT.

This rearrangement joins TRBV19 to TRBJ2-5; 7 bases line up with TRBD2. J gave up 9 bases and V 6 bases, and 10 bases lay outside the gene matches. The germline CDR1 and CDR2 sequences are LNHDA and SQIVND (reference sequence). This CDR3 is built from 13 residues. The CDR3 loop is CASSLTSWSAQYF. In nucleotides, the CDR3 is TGTGCCAGTAGCCTGACTAGCTGGAGTGCCCAGTACTTC. The full variable domain, completed using reference TRBV19 and TRBJ2-5, is DGGITQSPKYLFRKEGQNVTLSCEQNLNHDAMYWYRQDPGQGLRLIYYSQIVNDFQKGDIAEGYSVSREKKESFPLTVTSAQKNPTAFYLCASSLTSWSAQYFGPGTRLLVL.

The V gene is TRBV28, the J gene TRBJ2-3; 9 bases align to TRBD2. The CDR3 spans 17 residues. The V gene end was trimmed by 3 bases and the J gene end by 3 bases; junction bases not matched to a gene: 10. Germline loops: CDR1 MDHEN, CDR2 SYDVKM. CDR3 loop: CASSLLGLAIGTDTQYF. The DNA of the CDR3 is TGTGCCAGCAGTTTGTTGGGACTAGCAATCGGGACAGATACGCAGTATTTT.

The chain uses TRBV27 and TRBJ2-7; 12 nucleotides match TRBD2. The CDR3 totals 18 residues. CDR1 MNHEY and CDR2 SMNVEV come from the germline V gene (reference sequence). Trimming took 1 base from V and 1 from J; bases not matched to a gene: 8. CDR3 nucleotide sequence: TGTGCCAGCAGTTTATTTTCCTCGGGACTAGCGGGTTCCTACGAGCAGTACTTC. It specifies CASSLFSSGLAGSYEQYF.

The chain is built from TRBV5-6 and TRBJ1-5; tentatively, D is TRBD1 (6 bases). CDR1 is SGHDT, CDR2 YYEEEE, per germline. The V end was cut by 1 base, the J end by 0 bases, with 11 bases between. The CDR3 has 16 residues. This chain's CDR3 is CASSLRQGYSNQPQHF. The CDR3 nucleotides read TGTGCCAGCAGCTTGCGTCAGGGGTATAGCAATCAGCCCCAGCATTTT.

The rearrangement uses TRBV7-9 and TRBJ1-1; D might be TRBD1 (5 bases). This CDR3 contains 15 residues. Trimming took 1 base from V and 1 from J, leaving 10 bases between them. Germline CDR1 and CDR2: SEHNR and FQNEAQ (reference sequence). The chain's CDR3 is CASSLGRGKNTEAFF. The CDR3 DNA reads as TGTGCCAGCAGCTTAGGTCGGGGGAAGAACACTGAAGCTTTCTTT.

The chain is built from TRBV9 and TRBJ1-4; D remains unclear. Germline CDR1 reads SGDLS; CDR2 reads YYNGEE. This CDR3 region has 14 residues. V lost 0 bases, J lost 5 bases, and 8 bases lay in between. The CDR3 sequence is CASSVGEENEKLFF. The DNA of the CDR3 is TGTGCCAGCAGCGTAGGAGAGGAGAATGAAAAACTGTTTTTT.

This clone was found a few times. The rearrangement links TRBV5-6 to TRBJ2-7; 10 positions match TRBD2. CDR3 length equals 13 residues. V lost 2 bases, J lost 6 bases, and 2 bases stayed unmatched. CDR1 and CDR2 (germline): SGHDT, YYEEEE. CDR3 DNA sequence: TGTGCCAGCAGCTTAGCGGGAGGGCGCGAGCAGTACTTC. This encodes CASSLAGGREQYF.